This T cell receptor beta chain was sequenced for a study of blood T cells in healthy people across ages. This clonotype was seen more than once but under ten times. CDR1 is SQVTM, CDR2 ANQGSEA, per germline. The CDR3 covers 14 residues. V was clipped by 6 bases and J by 2 bases; unmatched bases: 6. They isolated at least 6.5 million PBMCs from each sample. A second PCR, run for about 7 to 11 cycles, used a sample-barcoded 5' primer plus a J-beta primer mix. Each cDNA was tagged by a template-switch adaptor containing 12 random nucleotides. Each CDR3 protein gets one entry after TCRdb re-called the 5' RACE reads with MiXCR. The sample consists of 1.5 million to 2 million distinct CDR3 sequences, roughly two fifths of them appearing once.

Sequencing used blood. This sequence joins TRBV29-1 and TRBJ1-2; 10 bases map to TRBD1. This TCR derives from a human donor in good health. The CDR3 DNA sequence: TGCAGCGTGCAAAGACAGGGGGCGAACTATGGCTACACCTTC. It translates to CSVQRQGANYGYTF.